These T cell receptor beta chains were read from a single sample in a study of T cell responses to AZD1222 COVID-19 vaccine. The protocol was immunoSEQ multiplex PCR, while the TCRdb copy is restricted to in-frame clones and leaves out a portion. Among some 150,000 clones listed, 70% to 90% were seen once. Material: peripheral blood, obtained 28 days after the second dose of the MenACWY control vaccine. These receptors were collected from an adult who received the MenACWY meningococcal vaccine as a control. Both conserved end residues are part of each CDR3.

j_gene,v_gene,CDR3aa
TRBJ1-3,TRBV9,CASSKFTDNPGNTIYF
TRBJ2-2,TRBV19,CASRRTGWTGELFF
TRBJ2-7,TRBV6-5,CASRLAGGPGEQYF
TRBJ2-7,TRBV6-5,CASSYHFGEAYEQYF
TRBJ2-7,TRBV6-5,CASSPHRGEQYF
TRBJ1-1,TRBV20-1,CRAEQNTEAFF
TRBJ2-1,TRBV19,CASSIQGIVHNEQFF
TRBJ2-5,TRBV5-6,CASSLWARQGVGETQYF
TRBJ1-6,TRBV9,CASSVAGDRVGSPLHF
TRBJ2-3,TRBV12-3/TRBV12-4,CASSLSRTDTQYF
TRBJ1-5,TRBV9,CASSGGTGTYSNQPQHF
TRBJ2-7,TRBV5-4,CASSFGPYEQYF
TRBJ2-3,TRBV29-1,CSGSTDTQYF
TRBJ2-1,TRBV15,CATSRTGGRGDSSYNEQFF
TRBJ1-2,TRBV28,CASSSGQGLRVYGYTF
TRBJ1-1,TRBV25-1,CASSEEGRGFGGFF
TRBJ2-5,TRBV14,CASSHRVGWETQYF
TRBJ1-2,TRBV19,CASMTATNYGYTF
TRBJ1-1,TRBV19,CASSIAGTVNTEAFF
TRBJ2-2,TRBV29-1,CSVGQASANTGELFF
TRBJ2-5,TRBV10-3,CAIRPDRVQETQYF
TRBJ2-1,TRBV11-3,CASSPSVWSAQFF
TRBJ1-2,TRBV19,CASSIQDRGYGYTF
TRBJ2-7,TRBV29-1,CSIRGGAPSSYEQYF
TRBJ2-3,TRBV6-2/TRBV6-3,CASSYIRGGTDTQYF
TRBJ2-7,TRBV7-2,CASSVLRGYEQYF
TRBJ1-1,TRBV12-3/TRBV12-4,CASTGTGFTEAFF
TRBJ1-2,TRBV15,CATSARFGGYTF
TRBJ1-1,TRBV9,CASSATGNTEAFF
TRBJ1-5,TRBV4-2,CASSSRWGADQPQHF
TRBJ1-3,TRBV10-1,CASSASGGNTIYF
TRBJ2-7,TRBV30,CAWRPLAGVVSEQYF
TRBJ1-2,TRBV4-3,CASSQDSGGNYGYTF
TRBJ1-2,TRBV12-3/TRBV12-4,CASSLSAVYGYTF
TRBJ2-1,TRBV9,CASSTQTRPYNEQFF
TRBJ1-1,TRBV29-1,CSANGQGTEAFF
TRBJ2-1,TRBV7-3,CASGSGTAGYNEQFF
TRBJ1-1,TRBV7-2,CASSLVGKGNTEAFF
TRBJ1-5,TRBV27,CASREGQGSNQPQHF
TRBJ2-3,TRBV28,CASSRLAGGTQYF
TRBJ1-1,TRBV28,CASSIARVPSTEAFF
TRBJ1-3,TRBV28,CASSLGSGNTIYF
TRBJ2-5,TRBV9,CASSVVGWGRETQYF
TRBJ2-7,TRBV25-1,CASSLEGAQYF
TRBJ1-2,TRBV14,CASSQGTGYTF
TRBJ2-2,TRBV7-6,CASRQGTGVAGELFF
TRBJ2-7,TRBV6-2/TRBV6-3,CASSERTSGIAEQYF
TRBJ1-4,TRBV5-1,CASTSGSTSEKLFF
TRBJ2-5,TRBV11-3,CASSLGPEEQETQYF
TRBJ2-7,TRBV6-5,CASARGYEQYF
TRBJ1-1,TRBV6-5,CASSLLMNTEAFF
TRBJ2-7,TRBV28,CASSGSLFYEQYF
TRBJ1-6,TRBV14,CASSLGTAYNSPLHF
TRBJ2-5,TRBV27,CASKGDRGRETQYF
TRBJ1-2,TRBV6-5,CASSPIRPANYGYTF
TRBJ1-6,TRBV7-9,CASSLGDLPLHF
TRBJ2-1,TRBV4-3,CASSQFTSGSPSSYNEQFF
TRBJ2-2,TRBV9,CASSASTNTGELFF
TRBJ2-5,TRBV24-1,CATSSISQETQYF